The 26 T cell receptor beta chains reported below all come from one sample, sequenced in a study of T cell responses to AZD1222 COVID-19 vaccine. Sequencing was performed with immunoSEQ multiplex PCR; in TCRdb, only in-frame clones are kept and a portion is missing. The repertoire holds about 46,000 clones, 70% to 90% seen once, with roughly 1.1% in the top ten. The material was peripheral blood, obtained 28 days after the second AZD1222 dose. The receptors originated from an adult who received the AZD1222 COVID-19 vaccine.

This chain connects TRBV21-1 to TRBJ1-3; the D call in the table, TRBD1, was not verified against the DNA. TRBV21-1 is a pseudogene segment. The CDR3 spans 15 residues. CDR3 loop: CASPRDRILGNTIYF. The CDR3 DNA sequence: TGTGCCAGTCCCAGGGACAGAATCCTTGGAAACACCATATATTTT.

The rearrangement links TRBV5-1 to TRBJ1-1, with unresolved D. CDR3 length equals 14 residues. The V and J ends lost 1 base and 4 bases respectively, with 11 bases between them. Germline V gives CDR1 SGHRS, CDR2 YFSETQ. The CDR3 DNA sequence: TGCGCCAGCAGCTTGCCAGCCGAGGGCACTGAAGCTTTCTTT. It encodes CASSLPAEGTEAFF.

The chain joins TRBV29-1 to TRBJ1-1; possible D gene TRBD1, 5 bases. The V end lost 0 bases, the J end lost 5 bases, and 16 bases lay between the germline ends. This CDR3 contains 15 residues. Germline loops: CDR1 SQVTM, CDR2 ANQGSEA. The CDR3 spells CSVEEGSRVGTEAFF. CDR3 coding DNA: TGCAGCGTTGAAGAGGGATCCAGGGTAGGAACTGAAGCTTTCTTT.

V and J are TRBV29-1 and TRBJ2-1; 8 bases are shared with TRBD2. This CDR3 spans 14 amino acids. Germline trimming cut 4 bases from V and 4 bases from J; bases unmatched to any gene: 6. Germline CDR1 SQVTM, CDR2 ANQGSEA. The CDR3 coding sequence is TGCAGCGTTGGACCGGGACTAGTATACAATGAGCAGTTCTTC. Its protein is CSVGPGLVYNEQFF.

V usage is TRBV3-1 (or the pseudogene TRBV3-2) and J usage is TRBJ1-1; 8 positions agree with TRBD1. V was pared by 3 bases and J by 5 bases, with 5 bases of the junction left unmatched. In germline, CDR1 is LGHDT, CDR2 YNNKEL (reference sequence). The CDR3 consists of 14 residues. CDR3 coding DNA: TGTGCCAGCAGCCACACTACAGGGGGGACTGAAGCTTTCTTT. Encoded protein: CASSHTTGGTEAFF.

The J gene is TRBJ2-1, the V gene TRBV5-6; TRBD1 aligns across 11 bases. V lost 2 bases to trimming and J lost 3 bases; unmatched junction nucleotides: 4. Germline CDR1 reads SGHDT; CDR2 reads YYEEEE. This CDR3 spans 16 amino acids. The CDR3 is CASSFRGQGVYNEQFF. For the CDR3, the DNA is TGTGCCAGCAGCTTCCGGGGACAGGGGGTCTACAATGAGCAGTTCTTC.

The chain combines TRBV4-3 with TRBJ2-5; 11 bases are a match to TRBD2. Germline V CDR1 and CDR2: LGHNA, YSLEER. The trim removed 3 bases at V and 3 bases at J, leaving 0 bases unmatched. The CDR3 extends over 14 amino acids. CDR3 coding DNA: TGCGCCAGCAGCCAGGGACTAGCGGAAGAGACCCAGTACTTC. This encodes CASSQGLAEETQYF.

This clone was seen just once. The chain is built from TRBV7-2 and TRBJ2-2, with D maybe TRBD2 (6 bases). Trimming shortened V by 2 bases and J by 2 bases, and 15 bases separated the two germline ends. The CDR3 is 17 residues long. The germline gives CDR1 SGHTA, CDR2 FQGNSA. The CDR3 bases are TGTGCCAGCAGCTTAAGTAGTGCCGCGGGAAACACCGGGGAGCTGTTTTTT. Amino acids: CASSLSSAAGNTGELFF. Looking up the rest from reference TRBV7-2 and TRBJ2-2 gives the full variable domain: GAGVSQSPSNKVTEKGKDVELRCDPISGHTALYWYRQSLGQGLEFLIYFQGNSAPDKSGLPSDRFSAERTGGSVSTLTIQRTQQEDSAVYLCASSLSSAAGNTGELFFGEGSRLTVL.

The gene calls are TRBV11-3 and TRBJ2-7, with a tentative D call TRBD2 (6 bases). The germline CDR1 and CDR2 sequences are SGHNT and YENEEA. The CDR3 loop spans 13 amino acids. Trimming took off 5 bases at V and 6 bases at J, with 14 bases between the two ends. In DNA form, the CDR3 reads TGTGCCAGCAGCCTATTCGAGGAGGGCGAGCAGTACTTC. Amino acids: CASSLFEEGEQYF.

V gene TRBV2 combines with J gene TRBJ1-1; unclear D gene. CDR1 and CDR2 (germline): SNHLY, FYNNEI. CDR3 size: 13 residues. V dropped 4 bases and J dropped 0 bases, with 6 bases sitting between them. The CDR3 nucleotides read TGTGCCAGCAGTGTTAGGCTGAACACTGAAGCTTTCTTT. Translated: CASSVRLNTEAFF. The variable domain in full, with the rest retrieved from reference TRBV2 and TRBJ1-1, is EPEVTQTPSHQVTQMGQEVILRCVPISNHLYFYWYRQILGQKVEFLVSFYNNEISEKSEIFDDQFSVERPDGSNFTLKIRSTKLEDSAMYFCASSVRLNTEAFFGQGTRLTVV.

This sequence joins TRBV6-5 and TRBJ1-2; perhaps TRBD1 as D (6 bases). The V and J ends lost 6 bases and 2 bases respectively, with 13 bases between them. Germline V lookup: CDR1 MNHEY, CDR2 SVGAGI. This CDR3 is 14 amino acids long. The CDR3, as DNA: TGTGCCAGCAGGGACTCAGGGGTCAACTATGGCTACACCTTC. This sequence encodes CASRDSGVNYGYTF.

This clone was counted between two and nine times. This rearrangement joins TRBV5-6 to TRBJ1-6, with D perhaps TRBD1 (6 bases). Germline V gives CDR1 SGHDT, CDR2 YYEEEE. Trimming removed 1 base from V and 8 bases from J, with 13 bases in between. This CDR3 region has 15 residues. The CDR3 loop is CASSLIRGQDSPLHF. CDR3 sequence (DNA): TGTGCCAGCAGCTTGATCCGGGGGCAGGATTCACCCCTCCACTTT.

This clone showed up just a few times. The CDR3 spells CASSMTGTAADIQYF. CDR3 nucleotides: TGTGCCAGTAGTATGACCGGGACAGCAGCAGACATTCAGTACTTC. V gene TRBV19 combines with J gene TRBJ2-4; 7 bases are a match to TRBD1. V lost 3 bases, J lost 8 bases, and 10 bases stayed unmatched. The CDR3 extends over 15 amino acids. Germline lookup yields CDR1 LNHDA and CDR2 SQIVND (reference sequence).

The chain recombines TRBV28 with TRBJ2-5; 12 bases match TRBD2. CDR1 is MDHEN, CDR2 SYDVKM, per germline. The length of the CDR3 is 16 residues. Germline trimming cut 5 bases from V and 5 bases from J; bases unmatched to any gene: 9. CDR3 in amino acids: CASSPRLAGVDETQYF. CDR3 DNA sequence: TGTGCCAGCAGTCCAAGACTAGCGGGAGTTGATGAGACCCAGTACTTC.

This rearrangement joins TRBV13 to TRBJ2-1, with D hard to call. The CDR3 sequence is 12 residues long. Trimming cost V 6 bases and J 6 bases, with 9 bases left between them. The germline V gene has CDR1 PRHDT and CDR2 FYEKMQ (reference sequence). The CDR3 reads CASSSHLNEQFF. The CDR3 coding sequence is TGTGCCAGCAGTTCACACCTCAATGAGCAGTTCTTC.

The J gene is TRBJ1-5, the V gene TRBV7-9; 9 nucleotides line up with TRBD1. The CDR3 is 13 amino acids. J lost 7 bases, V lost 7 bases, and 5 bases had no gene match. Germline assignment: CDR1 SEHNR and CDR2 FQNEAQ (reference sequence). The CDR3 nucleotides read TGTGCCAGCACCACAGGGGGCACCCAGCCCCAGCATTTT. The encoded protein is CASTTGGTQPQHF.

The chain uses TRBV7-3 and TRBJ2-1; 8 bases line up with TRBD2. Trimming removed 5 bases from V and 0 bases from J; junction bases left unmatched: 6. The CDR3 sequence is 16 residues long. Germline V gene sequence: CDR1 SGHTA, CDR2 FQGTGA. CDR3 protein: CASSPLAGISYNEQFF. Here the CDR3 DNA reads TGTGCCAGCAGCCCCTTAGCGGGAATCTCCTACAATGAGCAGTTCTTC.

The genes are TRBV7-9 and TRBJ2-7, with TRBD2 matching over 10 bases. V gave up 3 bases and J gave up 5 bases; unmatched junction bases: 7. The CDR3 extends over 15 amino acids. Germline CDR1 is SEHNR and CDR2 is FQNEAQ (reference sequence). The CDR3 DNA sequence: TGTGCCAGCAGCTTTATAGCGGGAGGTCTGAACGAGCAGTACTTC. It yields the protein CASSFIAGGLNEQYF.

The V and J genes are TRBV6-5 and TRBJ1-2; D remains unclear. CDR3 length: 14 amino acids. Germline-derived CDR1 and CDR2 are MNHEY and SVGAGI. V was clipped by 6 bases and J by 5 bases, with 16 bases between them. The CDR3 nucleotides read TGTGCCAGCAGCACGGACGGTGGAGTTTATGGCTACACCTTC. As protein: CASSTDGGVYGYTF.

This chain joins TRBV19 and TRBJ2-7, with 9 positions matching TRBD1. The CDR3 consists of 16 residues. CDR1 is LNHDA, CDR2 SQIVND, per germline (reference sequence). V lost 2 bases, J lost 2 bases, and 7 bases stayed unmatched. The CDR3 bases are TGTGCCAGTAGTATATATGGGACAGGGAAAACCTACGAGCAGTACTTC. This sequence encodes CASSIYGTGKTYEQYF.

The chain couples TRBV20-1 to TRBJ2-1; the D is unclear. The ends were cut back, 0 bases at V and 8 bases at J, with 2 bases in the middle. The CDR3 has 10 amino acids. The V gene's germline CDR1 is DFQATT and CDR2 SNEGSKA (reference sequence). The CDR3 DNA reads TGCAGTGCTAGAGAGGATGAGCAGTTCTTC. Residues: CSAREDEQFF.

V and J are TRBV5-1 and TRBJ2-7; D assignment may be TRBD1 or TRBD2 (5 bases each). The CDR3 totals 14 residues. In germline, CDR1 is SGHRS, CDR2 YFSETQ. V was clipped by 3 bases and J by 0 bases, with 10 bases between them. CDR3 sequence (DNA): TGCGCCAGCAGCTCGGGGACCGACTCCTACGAGCAGTACTTC. The encoded protein is CASSSGTDSYEQYF.

The chain couples TRBV5-1 to TRBJ1-1; D ambiguous. CDR1 is SGHRS and CDR2 is YFSETQ in the germline V gene. The CDR3 has 14 amino acids. Trimming removed 0 bases from V and 1 base from J, with 7 bases in between. CDR3 DNA: TGCGCCAGCAGCTTGGCCGTGCCGAACACTGAAGCTTTCTTT. Translated: CASSLAVPNTEAFF. Combining the CDR3 with reference TRBV5-1 and TRBJ1-1 gives the whole variable domain KAGVTQTPRYLIKTRGQQVTLSCSPISGHRSVSWYQQTPGQGLQFLFEYFSETQRNKGNFPGRFSGRQFSNSRSEMNVSTLELGDSALYLCASSLAVPNTEAFFGQGTRLTVV.

In DNA, the CDR3 is TGTGCCAGCTCCCGGACGGATAGCAATCAGCCCCAGCATTTT. This encodes CASSRTDSNQPQHF. The chain couples TRBV19 to TRBJ1-5; D unresolved. Germline CDR1 LNHDA, CDR2 SQIVND (reference sequence). Trimming pared 9 bases from V and 0 bases from J, leaving 12 bases between. The CDR3 loop spans 14 amino acids.

CDR3 region: CASSEPRDAYGYTF. Written as DNA, the CDR3 is TGCGCCAGCAGCGAGCCCCGGGATGCCTATGGCTACACCTTC. The J gene is TRBJ1-2, the V gene TRBV5-1; no clear D. The CDR3 contains 14 residues. Trimming left V 4 bases short and J 4 bases short, with 14 bases between. Germline V gene lookup returns CDR1 SGHRS and CDR2 YFSETQ. Based on the CDR3 plus reference TRBV5-1 and TRBJ1-2, the full variable domain is KAGVTQTPRYLIKTRGQQVTLSCSPISGHRSVSWYQQTPGQGLQFLFEYFSETQRNKGNFPGRFSGRQFSNSRSEMNVSTLELGDSALYLCASSEPRDAYGYTFGSGTRLTVV.

The chain carries TRBV12-3 or TRBV12-4 and TRBJ1-1; the D gene is possibly TRBD1 (6 bases). The V end lost 6 bases, the J end lost 5 bases, and 13 bases lay between the germline ends. The length of the CDR3 is 13 residues. This chain's CDR3 is CASSALQGTEAFF. The CDR3 DNA reads TGTGCCAGCAGCGCGTTACAGGGAACTGAAGCTTTCTTT.